These 32 T cell receptor beta chains were all obtained from the same sample, sequenced in a study of blood T cell repertoires in COVID-19 (dated by TCRdb to about 2020). Library creation used the immunoSEQ multiplex PCR assay. TCRdb mirrors the immuneACCESS table, restricted to in-frame sequences. Some clones are absent from its copies; in checked studies, under half trace to an unresolved V gene, and the reason for the others is unknown. The sample table lists about 170,000 clones, approximately 82% of them with a count of one. Of the sample, 3.6% falls within the top ten clones. Specimen: PBMCs or T cells enriched from blood (not recorded which). The receptors originated from a woman aged 45-59 years in a cohort exposed to, infected with or recovered from COVID-19 (not recorded which).

The rearrangement uses TRBV27 and TRBJ1-2, with D maybe TRBD1 (5 bases). CDR3 length: 13 amino acids. Trimming took off 0 bases at V and 8 bases at J, with 10 bases between the two ends. In germline, CDR1 is MNHEY, CDR2 SMNVEV (reference sequence). CDR3 loop: CASSLSGVGGYTF. In DNA form, the CDR3 reads TGTGCCAGCAGTTTATCAGGGGTAGGCGGCTACACCTTC.

The chain links TRBV23-1 to TRBJ2-1; 7 positions match TRBD1. TRBV23-1 is assigned to the ORF class and has an uncertain function. Trimming removed 6 bases from V and 0 bases from J; junction bases left unmatched: 20. The CDR3 has 20 amino acids. The chain's CDR3 is CASSPLPPDRPQPSYNEQFF. As DNA, the CDR3 is TGCGCCAGCAGCCCCCTTCCCCCGGACAGGCCCCAACCCTCCTACAATGAGCAGTTCTTC.

The J gene is TRBJ2-3, the V gene TRBV19; D is uncertain. The CDR3 is 14 amino acids. In germline, CDR1 is LNHDA, CDR2 SQIVND (reference sequence). The V end lost 10 bases, the J end lost 0 bases, and 14 bases lay between the germline ends. CDR3 nucleotides: TGTGCCACCCAGAGGAGATCTAGCACAGATACGCAGTATTTT. This translates into CATQRRSSTDTQYF.

This chain connects TRBV30 to TRBJ1-4, with 7 bases aligning to TRBD1. The V segment lost 1 base and the J segment 7 bases; nucleotides outside the gene matches: 3. This CDR3 comprises 13 residues. Germline V gene data show CDR1 as GTSNPN and CDR2 as SVGIG (reference sequence). The CDR3 DNA is TGTGCCTGGAGTGAGGGGGCTGCTGAAAAACTGTTTTTT. Translated: CAWSEGAAEKLFF.

This clone was counted between two and nine times. This chain links TRBV30 with TRBJ2-6; tentative D call: TRBD1 (5 bases). The CDR3 runs to 16 residues. In germline, CDR1 is GTSNPN, CDR2 SVGIG (reference sequence). Trimming removed 4 bases from V and 4 bases from J, with 17 bases in between. The CDR3 protein is CAWTDTAGFGANVLTF. The CDR3 coding sequence is TGTGCCTGGACGGACACGGCCGGGTTCGGGGCCAACGTCCTGACTTTC.

This clone was counted ten times or more. The chain carries TRBV10-1 and TRBJ2-3; D may be TRBD1 (5 bases). This CDR3 has 16 residues. Germline CDR1 and CDR2: WNHNN and SYGVQD (reference sequence). Trimming shortened V by 6 bases and J by 0 bases, and 16 bases separated the two germline ends. The CDR3 loop reads CASRVTVHPSTDTQYF. In nucleotides, the CDR3 is TGCGCCAGCAGGGTGACAGTCCATCCTAGCACAGATACGCAGTATTTT.

A remark on this clone: The sample holds other DNA sequences that translate to the same CDR3. J is TRBJ2-5 and V is TRBV24-1; 8 bases map to TRBD1. Germline CDR1 is KGHDR and CDR2 is SFDVKD. The length of the CDR3 is 16 residues. V dropped 4 bases and J dropped 4; count of bases not matched to a gene: 10. The CDR3 here is CATSDPGQGGGETQYF. The CDR3 nucleotides are TGTGCCACCAGTGACCCTGGACAGGGCGGAGGAGAGACCCAGTACTTC.

V usage is TRBV4-3 and J usage is TRBJ2-3, with D maybe TRBD2 (6 bases). Germline V gives CDR1 LGHNA, CDR2 YSLEER. The CDR3 has 17 residues. V dropped 0 bases and J dropped 1 base, with 14 bases sitting between them. CDR3 region: CASSQDRIGGGTDTQYF. CDR3 sequence (DNA): TGCGCCAGCAGCCAAGATCGAATCGGGGGAGGCACAGATACGCAGTATTTT.

The chain combines TRBV27 with TRBJ2-7; 8 nucleotides match TRBD2. CDR3 length: 15 residues. Looked up from germline, CDR1 is MNHEY and CDR2 is SMNVEV (reference sequence). After removal of 2 bases from V and 0 bases from J, the junction contained 3 bases not matched to a gene. This CDR3 is CASSLIAGPSYEQYF. CDR3 nucleotides: TGTGCCAGCAGTTTAATAGCGGGACCCTCCTACGAGCAGTACTTC.

This chain joins TRBV30 and TRBJ1-4; 9 nucleotides agree with TRBD1. V lost 5 bases and J lost 8; bases outside the gene matches: 15. This CDR3 region has 16 residues. CDR1 is GTSNPN, CDR2 SVGIG, per germline (reference sequence). The CDR3 sequence: CAWLEDRGEVREKLFF. The CDR3 region has the DNA TGTGCCTGGCTGGAAGACAGGGGGGAGGTTCGGGAAAAACTGTTTTTT.

The V call is TRBV28, the J call TRBJ1-4, with 7 bases lining up with TRBD1. The CDR3 extends over 15 amino acids. Germline V CDR1 and CDR2: MDHEN, SYDVKM. The J segment lost 8 bases and the V segment lost 2 bases, leaving 8 bases of the junction unmatched. The CDR3 bases are TGTGCCAGCAGTTTAGTAGGCAGGGGGAAGGAAAAACTGTTTTTT. Residues: CASSLVGRGKEKLFF.

This clone was seen at least ten times. The chain uses TRBV29-1 and TRBJ1-2; 8 positions agree with TRBD1. This CDR3 has 14 amino acids. Germline assignment: CDR1 SQVTM and CDR2 ANQGSEA. Unmatched junction bases numbered 14, after V lost 6 bases and J lost 8 bases. CDR3 coding DNA: TGCAGCGTCCACCAGGGCAGGGGGCGTAGCGGCTACACCTTC. It yields the protein CSVHQGRGRSGYTF.

The rearrangement uses TRBV28 and TRBJ2-7, with 8 bases identical to TRBD2. The CDR3 has 13 residues. The germline V gene encodes CDR1 MDHEN and CDR2 SYDVKM. Trimming removed 5 bases from V and 4 bases from J; junction bases left unmatched: 4. In DNA, the CDR3 is TGTGCCAGCAGTAGCGGGAGACAATACGAGCAGTACTTC. Protein sequence: CASSSGRQYEQYF.

The chain has TRBV28 and TRBJ1-1; 7 bases agree with TRBD1. The CDR3 extends over 13 amino acids. With 5 bases clipped from V and 3 bases from J, the junction kept 3 bases outside the gene matches. CDR1 is MDHEN and CDR2 is SYDVKM in the germline V gene. CDR3 in DNA: TGTGCCAGCAGTAGGGGGCCCCACACTGAAGCTTTCTTT. The encoded protein is CASSRGPHTEAFF.

The CDR3 DNA reads TGTGCCAGCAGAGATAGCGGGGGCTTCTACGAGCAGTACTTC. Amino acids: CASRDSGGFYEQYF. The rearrangement links TRBV25-1 to TRBJ2-7; TRBD2 aligns across 9 bases. From germline, CDR1 is MGHDK and CDR2 SYGVNS. The CDR3 is made up of 14 amino acids. With 6 bases clipped from V and 3 bases from J, the junction kept 6 bases outside the gene matches.

The rearrangement joins TRBV7-3 to TRBJ2-2, with D possibly being TRBD2 (6 bases). Germline assignment: CDR1 SGHTA and CDR2 FQGTGA. With 6 bases removed from V and 5 bases from J, the gap between germline ends came to 13 bases. This CDR3 comprises 14 residues. CDR3 nucleotide sequence: TGTGCCAGCAGACTCAATGGAGGGACCGGGGAGCTGTTTTTT. Protein: CASRLNGGTGELFF.

Only one count was recorded for this clone. In DNA form, the CDR3 reads TGTGCCAGCAGCTTGGATGGGACAGAGTTCTCTGGGGCCAACGTCCTGACTTTC. It encodes CASSLDGTEFSGANVLTF. J is TRBJ2-6 and V is TRBV5-6; 7 positions match TRBD1. Trimming at V came to 0 bases and at J to 0 bases, leaving 6 bases not matched to a gene. The CDR3 runs 18 residues. CDR1 and CDR2 from the germline V gene are SGHDT and YYEEEE.

This clone was counted a few times. The V and J genes are TRBV19 and TRBJ1-2, with D unresolved. Per the germline V gene, CDR1 is LNHDA and CDR2 is SQIVND (reference sequence). This CDR3 is 14 amino acids long. V lost 5 bases and J lost 7, with 17 bases in between. The CDR3 DNA is TGTGCCAGTAGTCCCCAGATGGGAGTTGGTGGCTACACCTTC. Its protein product is CASSPQMGVGGYTF.

This chain connects TRBV7-2 to TRBJ1-6, with D tentatively TRBD1 (5 bases). Looked up from germline, CDR1 is SGHTA and CDR2 is FQGNSA. Trimming removed 1 base from V and 10 bases from J, with 14 bases in between. The CDR3 contains 15 residues. As DNA, the CDR3 is TGTGCCAGCAGCTTAGTTACCTATGGGGGGTCACCCCTCCACTTT. Its translation is CASSLVTYGGSPLHF.

The chain uses TRBV29-1 and TRBJ2-1, with a possible D match to TRBD2 (7 bases). The CDR3 consists of 14 residues. The germline V gene has CDR1 SQVTM and CDR2 ANQGSEA. Trimming pared 2 bases from V and 4 bases from J, leaving 12 bases between. The CDR3 loop reads CSVEQGRGYNEQFF. DNA for the CDR3: TGCAGCGTTGAACAGGGGAGGGGATACAATGAGCAGTTCTTC.

The CDR3 bases are TGTGCCAGCAGTCGAGGACAGCGAGATCAGCCCCAGCATTTT. Amino acids: CASSRGQRDQPQHF. This rearrangement joins TRBV28 to TRBJ1-5; tentatively, D is TRBD1 (6 bases). The CDR3 consists of 14 residues. Germline V gives CDR1 MDHEN, CDR2 SYDVKM. The V end lost 5 bases, the J end lost 5 bases, and 13 bases lay between the germline ends.

Only a few counts were recorded for this clone. This chain uses TRBV2 with TRBJ2-3, with TRBD1 as a possible D gene (5 bases). V lost 6 bases to trimming and J lost 2 bases, with 9 bases between them. Germline loops: CDR1 SNHLY, CDR2 FYNNEI. The CDR3 spans 13 residues. In DNA, the CDR3 is TGTGCCAGCAGAGCAGGGTTCACAGATACGCAGTATTTT. Translated, it gives CASRAGFTDTQYF.

This chain's CDR3 is CASSSQQGGNQPQHF. The CDR3 region has the DNA TGTGCCAGCAGTTCCCAACAGGGAGGCAATCAGCCCCAGCATTTT. The chain carries TRBV28 and TRBJ1-5, with D possibly being TRBD1 (6 bases). The germline CDR1 and CDR2 sequences are MDHEN and SYDVKM. V was trimmed by 4 bases and J by 2 bases, leaving 12 bases between them. This CDR3 comprises 15 residues. Combining the CDR3 with reference TRBV28 and TRBJ1-5 gives the whole variable domain DVKVTQSSRYLVKRTGEKVFLECVQDMDHENMFWYRQDPGLGLRLIYFSYDVKMKEKGDIPEGYSVSREKKERFSLILESASTNQTSMYLCASSSQQGGNQPQHFGDGTRLSIL.

The rearrangement uses TRBV10-1 and TRBJ1-1, with D possibly TRBD1 on 5 matching bases. The CDR3 spans 14 residues. The V gene's germline CDR1 is WNHNN and CDR2 SYGVQD (reference sequence). The ends were cut back, 8 bases at V and 4 bases at J, with 17 bases in the middle. This CDR3 reads CASQASAGGTEAFF. DNA for the CDR3: TGCGCCAGCCAAGCCTCGGCGGGGGGCACTGAAGCTTTCTTT.

This chain uses TRBV10-1 with TRBJ2-3; 13 bases are a match to TRBD2. Germline V gene data show CDR1 as WNHNN and CDR2 as SYGVQD (reference sequence). The CDR3 consists of 16 residues. The V and J ends lost 4 bases and 3 bases, in that order; junction bases with no gene match: 4. The CDR3 nucleotides read TGCGCCAGCAGTGCCGCGACTAGCGGGGGGACAGATACGCAGTATTTT. It translates to CASSAATSGGTDTQYF.

The V and J genes are TRBV14 and TRBJ2-2; weak D call: TRBD2 (5 bases). Germline-derived CDR1 and CDR2 are SGHDN and FVKESK. V gave up 4 bases and J gave up 6 bases, with 15 bases separating them. CDR3 length: 15 residues. CDR3 sequence: CASSPRADYPGELFF. The CDR3 nucleotides read TGTGCCAGCAGCCCGAGGGCAGACTACCCCGGGGAGCTGTTTTTT.

J is TRBJ1-2 and V is TRBV28; D is uncertain. The ends were cut back, 3 bases at V and 0 bases at J, with 5 bases in the middle. Germline CDR1 is MDHEN and CDR2 is SYDVKM. The CDR3 has 13 residues. The CDR3 reads CASSFAANYGYTF. CDR3 nucleotide sequence: TGTGCCAGCAGTTTCGCAGCTAACTATGGCTACACCTTC.

The chain recombines TRBV27 with TRBJ1-1; tentatively, D is TRBD1 (6 bases). CDR1 MNHEY and CDR2 SMNVEV come from the germline V gene (reference sequence). V was trimmed by 5 bases and J by 0 bases, leaving 16 bases between them. The CDR3 sequence is 16 residues long. In DNA form, the CDR3 reads TGTGCCAGCAGTCCTCCTTGGACAGACTTGAACACTGAAGCTTTCTTT. Translation gives CASSPPWTDLNTEAFF.

The chain joins TRBV27 to TRBJ2-7, with 8 nucleotides matching TRBD1. Germline CDR1 MNHEY, CDR2 SMNVEV (reference sequence). The trim removed 7 bases at V and 7 bases at J, leaving 18 bases unmatched. CDR3 length: 16 residues. CDR3 sequence (DNA): TGTGCCAGCACCCGCGGATTCCGGACAGGGTTTATTGAGCAGTACTTC. Translated: CASTRGFRTGFIEQYF.

The chain uses TRBV5-1 and TRBJ2-3; D is uncertain. V was trimmed by 2 bases and J by 0 bases, leaving 10 bases between them. Looked up from germline, CDR1 is SGHRS and CDR2 is YFSETQ. This CDR3 has 15 residues. CDR3 coding DNA: TGCGCCAGCAGCTTCAGTCGCGGCAGCACAGATACGCAGTATTTT. Translated, it gives CASSFSRGSTDTQYF.

V usage is TRBV6-4 and J usage is TRBJ2-3, with D possibly being TRBD2 (6 bases). CDR1 and CDR2 from the germline V gene are MRHNA and SNTAGT. Trimming stripped 0 bases from V and 6 bases from J, with 16 bases between. This CDR3 region has 16 residues. CDR3 region: CASSDSSTGVSDTQYF. The CDR3 nucleotides read TGTGCCAGCAGTGACTCGAGTACGGGAGTATCGGATACGCAGTATTTT.

This clone was detected only a few times. The chain combines TRBV28 with TRBJ1-5, with D unresolved. V lost 3 bases to trimming and J lost 4 bases, with 10 bases between them. This CDR3 comprises 14 residues. In germline, CDR1 is MDHEN, CDR2 SYDVKM. The CDR3 nucleotides read TGTGCCAGCAGTTTGCTGACACCTAATCAGCCCCAGCATTTT. Its protein product is CASSLLTPNQPQHF.